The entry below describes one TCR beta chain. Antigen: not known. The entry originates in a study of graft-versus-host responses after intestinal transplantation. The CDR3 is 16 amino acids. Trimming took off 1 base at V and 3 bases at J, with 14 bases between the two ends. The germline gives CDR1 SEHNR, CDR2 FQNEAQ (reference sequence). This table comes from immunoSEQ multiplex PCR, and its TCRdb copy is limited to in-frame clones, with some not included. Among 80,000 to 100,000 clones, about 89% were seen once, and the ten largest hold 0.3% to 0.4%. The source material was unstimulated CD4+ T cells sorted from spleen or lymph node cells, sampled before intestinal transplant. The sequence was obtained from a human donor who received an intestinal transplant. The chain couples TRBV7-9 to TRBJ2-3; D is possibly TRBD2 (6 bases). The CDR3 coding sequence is TGTGCCAGCAGCTTAGGATCGGGGACTCTAACAGATACGCAGTATTTT. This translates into CASSLGSGTLTDTQYF.